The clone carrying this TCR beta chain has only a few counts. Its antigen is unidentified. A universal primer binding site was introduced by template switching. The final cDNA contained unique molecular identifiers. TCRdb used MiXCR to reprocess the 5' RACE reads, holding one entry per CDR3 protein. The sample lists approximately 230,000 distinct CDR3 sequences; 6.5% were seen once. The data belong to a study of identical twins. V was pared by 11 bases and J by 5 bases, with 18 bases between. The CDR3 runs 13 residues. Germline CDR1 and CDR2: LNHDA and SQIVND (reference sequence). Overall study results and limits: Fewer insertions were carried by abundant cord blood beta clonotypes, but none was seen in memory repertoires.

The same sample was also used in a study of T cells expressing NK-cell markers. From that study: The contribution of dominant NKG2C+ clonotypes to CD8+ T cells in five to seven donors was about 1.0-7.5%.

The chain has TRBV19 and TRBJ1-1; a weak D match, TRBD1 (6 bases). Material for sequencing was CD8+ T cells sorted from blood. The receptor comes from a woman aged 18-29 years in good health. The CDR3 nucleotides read TGTGCCTGTTCAGACAGGCTACCTACTGAAGCTTTCTTT. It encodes CACSDRLPTEAFF. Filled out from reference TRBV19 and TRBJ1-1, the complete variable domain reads DGGITQSPKYLFRKEGQNVTLSCEQNLNHDAMYWYRQDPGQGLRLIYYSQIVNDFQKGDIAEGYSVSREKKESFPLTVTSAQKNPTAFYLCACSDRLPTEAFFGQGTRLTVV.